The table lists the clone carrying this T cell receptor (beta chain) with many counts. Via MiXCR, TCRdb re-called the 5' RACE reads, giving one row per CDR3 protein. The sample lists about 92,000 distinct CDR3 sequences; 3% to 4.5% were seen once. These data come from a study of neurological immune-mediated disorders. A total of 2 million PBMCs stored at -80 degrees C provided the unsorted libraries. The specimen sequenced was PBMCs. This sequence originates from a woman between 50 and 59 years old with multiple sclerosis.

The CDR3 protein is CASSLGSGTQTQYF. In DNA, the CDR3 is TGTGCCAGCAGCTTAGGTTCAGGGACTCAGACCCAGTACTTC. The chain uses TRBV7-9 and TRBJ2-5; perhaps TRBD2 as D (6 bases). The CDR3 is 14 amino acids. Germline CDR1 SEHNR, CDR2 FQNEAQ (reference sequence). V lost 1 base and J lost 6, with 12 bases in between.